This T cell receptor beta chain appears in the sequencing data of a study of technical replicates of blood from several donors (dated by TCRdb to 2016 to 2017). V is reduced by 4 bases and J by 2 bases, leaving a spacing of 11 bases between them. The CDR3 holds 14 amino acids from the cysteine to the phenylalanine. The only DNA kept is the CDR3, 42 bases in frame from the first base. For CDR1 and CDR2, the germline V gene lists SQVTM and ANQGSEA. The library was produced with the immunoSEQ multiplex PCR assay. TCRdb took this table from immuneACCESS and kept in-frame rearrangements with V and J called. Such tables lack part of the clones; where checked against another copy, unresolved V genes explain under half of the gap, and the rest is unexplained. Recorded for this sample are around 68,000 clones; nearly 98% of them occurred a single time. 0.25% to 0.3% of the sample is held by the ten biggest clonotypes.

In regard to this clone: The antigen this receptor binds is unknown. No clone much larger than this one lies a single base away; base qualities are absent.

The clonotype originates from a human donor in good health. Sample: T cells isolated from PBMCs. Recombination linked TRBV29-1 to TRBJ2-2, and TRBD1 may be the D gene, going by 5 matching bases. The nucleotide sequence is given as TGCAGCGTTGCCGGACACCGTAACACCGGGGAGCTGTTTTTT. Its protein product is CSVAGHRNTGELFF.